This T cell receptor (beta chain) was profiled in a study of blood T cell repertoires in COVID-19. Study as a whole: Sites in the United States, Italy and Spain provided acute and convalescent COVID-19 samples. T cells, B-cell-depleted T cells, or PBMCs provided the cDNA or gDNA that served as material.

Germline assignment: CDR1 GTSNPN and CDR2 SVGIG (reference sequence). Trimming pared 3 bases from V and 0 bases from J, leaving 3 bases between. This CDR3 has 11 amino acids. Authors' methods: From reference gene primer amplification, estimates of nucleated cell counts were derived. Profiled with immunoSEQ multiplex PCR; TCRdb holds only in-frame clones, not every one. The D gene and trimming were derived from the DNA, and the V and J assignments and clone size from that table. The table has tens of thousands of clones, around 88% seen once. This TCR came from a woman aged 80 or older with active or convalescent COVID-19. This chain links TRBV30 with TRBJ2-7; D is ambiguous. Sequencing was performed on peripheral blood. DNA of the CDR3: TGTGCCTGGAGATACTCCTACGAGCAGTACTTC. This sequence encodes CAWRYSYEQYF.